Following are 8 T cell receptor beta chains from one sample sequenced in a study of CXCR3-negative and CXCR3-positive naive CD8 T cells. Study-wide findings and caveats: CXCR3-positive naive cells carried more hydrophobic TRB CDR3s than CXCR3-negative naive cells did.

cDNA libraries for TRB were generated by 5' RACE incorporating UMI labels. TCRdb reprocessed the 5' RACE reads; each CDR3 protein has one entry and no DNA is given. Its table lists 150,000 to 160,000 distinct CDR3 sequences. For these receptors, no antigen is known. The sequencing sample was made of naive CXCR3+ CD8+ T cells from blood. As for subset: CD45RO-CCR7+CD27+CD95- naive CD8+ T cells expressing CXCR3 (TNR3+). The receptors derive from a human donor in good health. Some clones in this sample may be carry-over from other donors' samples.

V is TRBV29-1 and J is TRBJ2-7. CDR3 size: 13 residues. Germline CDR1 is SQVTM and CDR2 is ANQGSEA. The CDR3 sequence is CSVGEVTAYEQYF.

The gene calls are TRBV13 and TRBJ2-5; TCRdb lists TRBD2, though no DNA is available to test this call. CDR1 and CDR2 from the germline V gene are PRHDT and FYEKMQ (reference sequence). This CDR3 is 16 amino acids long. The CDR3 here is CASSPYGTSGEKTQYF.

The CDR3 sequence is CSARARDRSGNTIYF. The chain links TRBV20-1 to TRBJ1-3; there is no DNA to check the TCRdb D call of TRBD1. The germline CDR1 and CDR2 sequences are DFQATT and SNEGSKA (reference sequence). This CDR3 is built from 15 residues.

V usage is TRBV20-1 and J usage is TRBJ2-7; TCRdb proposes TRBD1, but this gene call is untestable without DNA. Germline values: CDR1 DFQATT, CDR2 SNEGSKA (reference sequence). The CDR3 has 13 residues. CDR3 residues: CSARLQGGYEQYF.

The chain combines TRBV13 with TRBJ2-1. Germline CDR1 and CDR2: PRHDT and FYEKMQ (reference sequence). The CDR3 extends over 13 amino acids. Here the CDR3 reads CASSLGIDNEQFF.

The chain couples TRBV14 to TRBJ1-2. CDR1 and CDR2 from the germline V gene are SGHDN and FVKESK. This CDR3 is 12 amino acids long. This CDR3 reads CASSQVNYGYTF.

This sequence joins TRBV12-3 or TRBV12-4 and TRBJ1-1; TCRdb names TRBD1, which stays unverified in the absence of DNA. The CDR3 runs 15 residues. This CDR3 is CASSLFSTGGIEAFF.

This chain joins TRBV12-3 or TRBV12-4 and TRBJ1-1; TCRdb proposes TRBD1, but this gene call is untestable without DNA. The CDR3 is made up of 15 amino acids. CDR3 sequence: CASSLAQTVHTEAFF.